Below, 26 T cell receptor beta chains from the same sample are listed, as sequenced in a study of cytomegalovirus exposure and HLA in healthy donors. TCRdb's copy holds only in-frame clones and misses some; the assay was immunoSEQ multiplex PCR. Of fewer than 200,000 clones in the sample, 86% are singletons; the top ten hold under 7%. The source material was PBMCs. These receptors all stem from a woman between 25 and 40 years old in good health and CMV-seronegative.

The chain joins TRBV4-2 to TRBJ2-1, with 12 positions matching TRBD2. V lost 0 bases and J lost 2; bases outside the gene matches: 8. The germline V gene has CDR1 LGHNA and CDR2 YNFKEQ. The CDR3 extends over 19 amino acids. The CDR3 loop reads CASSQELAGGPKTYNEQFF. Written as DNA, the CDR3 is TGTGCCAGCAGCCAAGAGCTAGCGGGAGGGCCAAAAACCTACAATGAGCAGTTCTTC.

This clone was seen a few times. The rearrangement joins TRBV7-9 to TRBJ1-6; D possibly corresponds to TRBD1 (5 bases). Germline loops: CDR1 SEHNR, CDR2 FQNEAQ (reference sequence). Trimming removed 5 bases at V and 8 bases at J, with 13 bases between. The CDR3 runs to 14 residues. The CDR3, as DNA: TGTGCCAGCAGCCAGGGACCGAAGCATTCACCCCTCCACTTT. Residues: CASSQGPKHSPLHF.

CDR3 sequence: CASSLSNYPDTQYF. CDR3 in DNA: TGTGCCAGCAGTTTATCGAACTACCCAGATACGCAGTATTTT. The chain combines TRBV27 with TRBJ2-3, with D unresolved. V was clipped by 0 bases and J by 4 bases, with 8 bases between them. This CDR3 region has 14 residues. Germline-derived CDR1 and CDR2 are MNHEY and SMNVEV (reference sequence).

The CDR3 reads CASSYGTQATNEKLFF. CDR3 nucleotides: TGTGCCAGCAGTTACGGGACACAAGCAACTAATGAAAAACTGTTTTTT. The chain is built from TRBV6-6 and TRBJ1-4; maybe TRBD1 (6 bases). Between the trimmed V and J ends, which lost 2 bases and 0 bases, there was a span of 10 bases. The CDR3 runs 16 residues. Per germline, CDR1 MNHNY and CDR2 SVGAGI (reference sequence).

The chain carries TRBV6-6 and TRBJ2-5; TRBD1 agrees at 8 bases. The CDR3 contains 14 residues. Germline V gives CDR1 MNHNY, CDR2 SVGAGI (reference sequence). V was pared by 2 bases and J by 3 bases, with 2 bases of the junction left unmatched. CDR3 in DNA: TGTGCCAGCAGTTACGCGACAGGGGAAGAGACCCAGTACTTC. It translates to CASSYATGEETQYF.

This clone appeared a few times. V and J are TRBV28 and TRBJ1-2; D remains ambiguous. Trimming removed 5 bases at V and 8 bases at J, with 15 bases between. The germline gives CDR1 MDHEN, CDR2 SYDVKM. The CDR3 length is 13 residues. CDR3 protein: CASSTMGSRGYTF. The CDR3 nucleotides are TGTGCCAGCAGTACCATGGGCAGTCGGGGCTACACCTTC.

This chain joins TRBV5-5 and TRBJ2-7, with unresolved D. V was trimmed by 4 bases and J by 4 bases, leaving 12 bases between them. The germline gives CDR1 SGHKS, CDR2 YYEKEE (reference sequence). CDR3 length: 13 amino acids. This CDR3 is CASSQRTPYEQYF. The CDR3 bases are TGTGCCAGCAGCCAACGAACCCCTTACGAGCAGTACTTC.

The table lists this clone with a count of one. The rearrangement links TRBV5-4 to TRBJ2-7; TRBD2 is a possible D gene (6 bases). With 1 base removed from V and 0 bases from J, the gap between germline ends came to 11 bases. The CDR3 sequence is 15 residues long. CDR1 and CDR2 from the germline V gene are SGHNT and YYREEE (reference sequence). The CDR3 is CASSLPGSDSYEQYF. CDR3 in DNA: TGTGCCAGCAGCTTGCCCGGGAGCGACTCCTACGAGCAGTACTTC.

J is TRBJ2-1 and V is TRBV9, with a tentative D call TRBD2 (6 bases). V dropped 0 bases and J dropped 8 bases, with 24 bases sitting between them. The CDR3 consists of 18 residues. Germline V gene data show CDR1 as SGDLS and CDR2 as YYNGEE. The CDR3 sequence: CASSVALGGSPFGDEQFF. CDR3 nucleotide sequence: TGTGCCAGCAGCGTAGCTCTGGGAGGCTCCCCCTTTGGGGATGAGCAGTTCTTC.

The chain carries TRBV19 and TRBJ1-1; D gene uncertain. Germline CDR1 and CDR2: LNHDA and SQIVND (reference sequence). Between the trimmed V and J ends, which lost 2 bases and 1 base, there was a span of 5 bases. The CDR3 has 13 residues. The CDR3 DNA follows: TGTGCCAGTAGTATACAGCGGAACACTGAAGCTTTCTTT. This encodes CASSIQRNTEAFF.

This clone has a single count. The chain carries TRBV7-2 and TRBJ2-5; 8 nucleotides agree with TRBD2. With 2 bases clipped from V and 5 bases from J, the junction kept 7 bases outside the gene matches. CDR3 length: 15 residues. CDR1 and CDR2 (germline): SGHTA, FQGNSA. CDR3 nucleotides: TGTGCCAGCAGCTTAATGGTAGCGGGGCCGGAGACCCAGTACTTC. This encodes CASSLMVAGPETQYF.

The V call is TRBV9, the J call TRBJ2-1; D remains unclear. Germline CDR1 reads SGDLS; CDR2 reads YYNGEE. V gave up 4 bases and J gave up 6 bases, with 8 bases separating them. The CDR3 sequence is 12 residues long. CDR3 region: CASSHLPNEQFF. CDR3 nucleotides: TGTGCCAGCAGCCACCTTCCCAATGAGCAGTTCTTC.

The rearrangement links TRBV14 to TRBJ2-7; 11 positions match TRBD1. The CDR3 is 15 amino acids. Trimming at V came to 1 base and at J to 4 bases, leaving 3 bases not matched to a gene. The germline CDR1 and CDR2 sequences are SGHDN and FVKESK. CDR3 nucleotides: TGTGCCAGCAGCCAAGGGACAGGGGGCTTTTACGAGCAGTACTTC. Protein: CASSQGTGGFYEQYF.

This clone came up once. CDR3 amino acids: CASRLAGGGNEQFF. CDR3 nucleotide sequence: TGTGCCAGCCGACTAGCGGGAGGAGGAAATGAGCAGTTCTTC. V is TRBV27 and J is TRBJ2-1; TRBD2 aligns across 13 bases. This CDR3 comprises 14 residues. Unmatched junction bases numbered 5, after V lost 8 bases and J lost 7 bases. Germline assignment: CDR1 MNHEY and CDR2 SMNVEV (reference sequence).

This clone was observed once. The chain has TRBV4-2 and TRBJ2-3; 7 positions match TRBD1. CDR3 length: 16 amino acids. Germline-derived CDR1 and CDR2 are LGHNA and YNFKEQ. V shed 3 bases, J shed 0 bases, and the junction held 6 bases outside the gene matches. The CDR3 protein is CASSHGTATSTDTQYF. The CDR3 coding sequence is TGTGCCAGCAGCCATGGGACAGCTACTAGCACAGATACGCAGTATTTT.

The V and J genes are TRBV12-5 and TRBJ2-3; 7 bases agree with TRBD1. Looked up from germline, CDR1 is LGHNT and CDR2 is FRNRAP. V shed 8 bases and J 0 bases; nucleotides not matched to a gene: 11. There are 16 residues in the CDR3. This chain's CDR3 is CASSAGGQFSTDTQYF. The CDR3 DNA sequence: TGTGCTAGTAGCGCTGGGGGACAGTTTAGCACAGATACGCAGTATTTT.

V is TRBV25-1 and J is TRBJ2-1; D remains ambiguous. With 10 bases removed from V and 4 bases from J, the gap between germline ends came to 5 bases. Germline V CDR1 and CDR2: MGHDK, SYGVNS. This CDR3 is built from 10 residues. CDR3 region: CATFYNEQFF. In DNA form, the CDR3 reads TGTGCCACCTTTTACAATGAGCAGTTCTTC.

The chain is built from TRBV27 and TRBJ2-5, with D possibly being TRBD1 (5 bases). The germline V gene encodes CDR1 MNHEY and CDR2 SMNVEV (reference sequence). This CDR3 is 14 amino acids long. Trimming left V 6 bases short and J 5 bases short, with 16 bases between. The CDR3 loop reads CASSRLGAGETQYF. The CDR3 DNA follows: TGTGCCAGCAGCCGCCTTGGGGCCGGGGAGACCCAGTACTTC.

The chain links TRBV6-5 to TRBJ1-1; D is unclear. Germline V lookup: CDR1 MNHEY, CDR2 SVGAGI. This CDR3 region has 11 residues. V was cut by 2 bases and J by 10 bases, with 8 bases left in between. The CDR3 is CASSYKGGAFF. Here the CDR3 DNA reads TGTGCCAGCAGTTACAAGGGAGGAGCTTTCTTT.

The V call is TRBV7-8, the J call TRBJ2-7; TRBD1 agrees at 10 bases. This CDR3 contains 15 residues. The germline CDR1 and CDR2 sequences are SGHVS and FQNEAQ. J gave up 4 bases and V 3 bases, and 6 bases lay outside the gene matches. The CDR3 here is CASSFDGQGVYEQYF. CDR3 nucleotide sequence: TGTGCCAGCAGCTTTGACGGACAGGGGGTGTACGAGCAGTACTTC. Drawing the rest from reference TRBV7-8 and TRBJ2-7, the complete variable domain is GAGVSQSPRYKVAKRGQDVALRCDPISGHVSLFWYQQALGQGPEFLTYFQNEAQLDKSGLPSDRFFAERPEGSVSTLKIQRTQQEDSAVYLCASSFDGQGVYEQYFGPGTRLTVT.

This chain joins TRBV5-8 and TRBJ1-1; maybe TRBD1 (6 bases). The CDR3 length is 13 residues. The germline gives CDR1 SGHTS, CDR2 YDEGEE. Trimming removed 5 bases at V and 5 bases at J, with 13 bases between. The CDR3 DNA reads TGTGCCAGCAGAAGCAGGGGTGGGACTGAAGCTTTCTTT. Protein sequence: CASRSRGGTEAFF.

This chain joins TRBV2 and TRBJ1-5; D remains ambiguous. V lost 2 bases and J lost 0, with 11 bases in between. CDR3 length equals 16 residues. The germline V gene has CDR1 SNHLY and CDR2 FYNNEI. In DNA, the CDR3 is TGTGCCAGCAGTGAATATCGGGTATCTAGCAATCAGCCCCAGCATTTT. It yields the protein CASSEYRVSSNQPQHF.

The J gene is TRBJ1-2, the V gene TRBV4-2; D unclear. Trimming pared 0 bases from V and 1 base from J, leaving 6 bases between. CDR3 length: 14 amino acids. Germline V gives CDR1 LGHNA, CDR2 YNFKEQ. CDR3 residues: CASSQEQINYGYTF. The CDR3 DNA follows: TGTGCCAGCAGCCAAGAACAGATTAACTATGGCTACACCTTC.

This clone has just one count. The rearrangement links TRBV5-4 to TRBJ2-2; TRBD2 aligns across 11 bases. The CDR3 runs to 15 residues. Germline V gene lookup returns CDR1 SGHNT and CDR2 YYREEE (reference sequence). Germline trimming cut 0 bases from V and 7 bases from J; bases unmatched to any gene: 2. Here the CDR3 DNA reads TGTGCCAGCAGCTTGGCACTAGCGGGAGTCGGGGAGCTGTTTTTT. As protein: CASSLALAGVGELFF.

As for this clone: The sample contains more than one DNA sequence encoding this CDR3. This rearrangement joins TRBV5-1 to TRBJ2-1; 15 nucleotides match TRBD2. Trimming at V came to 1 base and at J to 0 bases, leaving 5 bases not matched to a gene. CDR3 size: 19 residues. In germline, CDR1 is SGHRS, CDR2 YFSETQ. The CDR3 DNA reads TGCGCCAGCAGCTTGATGGGACTAGCGGGAGGTTCCTCCTACAATGAGCAGTTCTTC. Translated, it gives CASSLMGLAGGSSYNEQFF.

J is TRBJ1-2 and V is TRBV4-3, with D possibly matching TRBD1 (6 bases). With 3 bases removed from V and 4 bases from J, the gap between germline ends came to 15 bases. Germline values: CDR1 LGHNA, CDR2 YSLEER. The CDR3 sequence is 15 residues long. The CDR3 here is CASSQGTGTFYGYTF. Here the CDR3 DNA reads TGCGCCAGCAGCCAGGGCACAGGGACCTTCTATGGCTACACCTTC.